The 3 T cell receptor beta chains reported below all come from one sample, sequenced in a study of CD8+ T cells in alopecia areata. cDNA reverse transcribed from extracted RNA served as the sequencing template. Repertoires were generated with immunoSEQ multiplex PCR, while TCRdb's copy carries only in-frame clones and drops some. The top ten clones hold 20% to 30% of a sample with around 150,000 clones, around four fifths of them seen once. The treatment denotes: oral pan-JAK inhibitor, 5-10 mg twice daily. The starting material was CD8+ T cells sorted from blood, obtained at week 4, from a patient treated with tofacitinib. These receptors all come from a human donor with alopecia areata.

This clone was found a few times. J is TRBJ2-2 and V is TRBV30; TRBD1 aligns across 8 bases. The CDR3 is 18 residues long. The trim removed 1 base at V and 0 bases at J, leaving 10 bases unmatched. Germline lookup yields CDR1 GTSNPN and CDR2 SVGIG (reference sequence). CDR3 DNA sequence: TGTGCCTGGAGTGGCCGGGAGCCAGGGGGCGCGAACACCGGGGAGCTGTTTTTT. Residues: CAWSGREPGGANTGELFF.

The V gene is TRBV30, the J gene TRBJ2-2; possibly TRBD1 for D (5 bases). CDR1 GTSNPN and CDR2 SVGIG come from the germline V gene (reference sequence). V was trimmed by 6 bases and J by 1 base, leaving 12 bases between them. CDR3 length equals 14 residues. CDR3 loop: CACYTTENTGELFF. CDR3 sequence (DNA): TGTGCCTGTTACACGACAGAGAACACCGGGGAGCTGTTTTTT.

The rearrangement joins TRBV6-1 to TRBJ2-1, with D perhaps matching TRBD1 (6 bases). The CDR3 covers 12 residues. The V and J ends lost 9 bases and 9 bases respectively, with 15 bases between them. Germline CDR1 MNHNS, CDR2 SASEGT. The CDR3 sequence is CASQQGSAEQFF. The CDR3 DNA reads as TGTGCCAGTCAACAGGGATCGGCTGAGCAGTTCTTC.